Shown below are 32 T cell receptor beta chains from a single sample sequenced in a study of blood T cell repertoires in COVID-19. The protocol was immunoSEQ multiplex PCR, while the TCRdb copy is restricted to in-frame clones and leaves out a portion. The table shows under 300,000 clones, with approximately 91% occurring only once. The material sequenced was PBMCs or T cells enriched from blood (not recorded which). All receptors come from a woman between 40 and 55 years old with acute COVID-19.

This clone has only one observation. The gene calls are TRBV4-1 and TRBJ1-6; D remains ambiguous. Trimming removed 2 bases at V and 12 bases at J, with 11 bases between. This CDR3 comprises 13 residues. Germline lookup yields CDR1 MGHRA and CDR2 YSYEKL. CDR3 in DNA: TGCGCCAGCAGCCAATTAATCGGGGAACCCCTCCACTTT. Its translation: CASSQLIGEPLHF.

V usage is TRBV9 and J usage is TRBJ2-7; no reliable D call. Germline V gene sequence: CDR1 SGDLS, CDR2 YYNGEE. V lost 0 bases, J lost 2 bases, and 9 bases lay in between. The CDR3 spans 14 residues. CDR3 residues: CASSVGNGAYEQYF. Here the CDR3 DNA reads TGTGCCAGCAGCGTAGGTAACGGAGCCTACGAGCAGTACTTC.

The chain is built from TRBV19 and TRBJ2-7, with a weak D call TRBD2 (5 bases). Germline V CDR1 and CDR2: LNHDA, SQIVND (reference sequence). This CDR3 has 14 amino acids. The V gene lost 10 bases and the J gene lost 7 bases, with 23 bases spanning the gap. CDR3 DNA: TGTGCCACCGCTCTCGAGGCAGGTCGAGGGGAGCAGTACTTC. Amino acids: CATALEAGRGEQYF.

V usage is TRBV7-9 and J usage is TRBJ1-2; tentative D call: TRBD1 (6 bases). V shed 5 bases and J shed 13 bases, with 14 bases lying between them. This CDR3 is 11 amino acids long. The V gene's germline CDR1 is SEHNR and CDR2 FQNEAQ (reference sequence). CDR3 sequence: CASSVQGPGTF. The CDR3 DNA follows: TGTGCCAGCAGCGTACAGGGCCCCGGCACCTTC.

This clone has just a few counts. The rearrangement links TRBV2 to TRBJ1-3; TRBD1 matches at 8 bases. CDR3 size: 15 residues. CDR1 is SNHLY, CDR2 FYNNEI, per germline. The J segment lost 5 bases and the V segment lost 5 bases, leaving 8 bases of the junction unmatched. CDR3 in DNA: TGTGCCAGCAGTCGGACGGGACAGGCACGAAACACCATATATTTT. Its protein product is CASSRTGQARNTIYF.

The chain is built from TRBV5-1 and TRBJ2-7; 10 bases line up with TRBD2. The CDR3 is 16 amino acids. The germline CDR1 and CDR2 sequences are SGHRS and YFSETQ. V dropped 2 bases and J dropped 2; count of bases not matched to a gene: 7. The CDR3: CASSFGRTSGTYEQYF. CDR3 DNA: TGCGCCAGCAGCTTCGGAAGGACTAGCGGCACCTACGAGCAGTACTTC. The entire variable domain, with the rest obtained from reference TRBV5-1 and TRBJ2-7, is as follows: KAGVTQTPRYLIKTRGQQVTLSCSPISGHRSVSWYQQTPGQGLQFLFEYFSETQRNKGNFPGRFSGRQFSNSRSEMNVSTLELGDSALYLCASSFGRTSGTYEQYFGPGTRLTVT.

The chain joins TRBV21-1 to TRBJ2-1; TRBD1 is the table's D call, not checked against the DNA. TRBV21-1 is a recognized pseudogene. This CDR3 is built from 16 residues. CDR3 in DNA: TGTGCCAGCAATCATACCGGGACAGAGCATATGAATGAGCAGTTCTTC. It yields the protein CASNHTGTEHMNEQFF.

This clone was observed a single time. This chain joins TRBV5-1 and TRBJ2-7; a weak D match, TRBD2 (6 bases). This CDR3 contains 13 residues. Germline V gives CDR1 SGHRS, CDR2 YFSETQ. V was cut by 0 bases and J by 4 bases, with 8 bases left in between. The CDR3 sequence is CASSLDLAYEQYF. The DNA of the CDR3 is TGCGCCAGCAGCTTGGACCTAGCGTACGAGCAGTACTTC.

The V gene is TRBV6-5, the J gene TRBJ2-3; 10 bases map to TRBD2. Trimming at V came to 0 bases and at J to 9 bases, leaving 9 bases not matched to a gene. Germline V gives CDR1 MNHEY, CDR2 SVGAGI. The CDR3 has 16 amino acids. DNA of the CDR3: TGTGCCAGCAGTTACTCGATGCAAGCGGGAGGGGGGACGCAGTATTTT. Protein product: CASSYSMQAGGGTQYF.

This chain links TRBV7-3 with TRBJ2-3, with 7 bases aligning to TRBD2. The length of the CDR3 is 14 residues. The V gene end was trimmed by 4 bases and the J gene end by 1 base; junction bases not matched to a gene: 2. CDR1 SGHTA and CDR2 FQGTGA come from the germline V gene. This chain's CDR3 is CASSSTSGTDTQYF. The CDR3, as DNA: TGTGCCAGCAGCTCTACTAGCGGCACAGATACGCAGTATTTT.

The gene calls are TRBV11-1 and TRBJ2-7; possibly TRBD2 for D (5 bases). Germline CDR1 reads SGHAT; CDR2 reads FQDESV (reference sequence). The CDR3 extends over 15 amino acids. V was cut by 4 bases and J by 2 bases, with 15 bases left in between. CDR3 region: CASSSLGVGTYEQYF. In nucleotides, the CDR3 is TGTGCCAGCAGCTCCCTCGGGGTCGGAACCTACGAGCAGTACTTC.

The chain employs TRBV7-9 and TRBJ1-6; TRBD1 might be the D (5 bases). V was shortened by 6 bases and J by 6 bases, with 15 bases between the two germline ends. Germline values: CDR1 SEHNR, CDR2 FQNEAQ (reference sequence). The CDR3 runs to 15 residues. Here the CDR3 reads CASRLSGVTNSPLHF. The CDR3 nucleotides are TGTGCCAGCAGACTCTCGGGGGTGACTAATTCACCCCTCCACTTT. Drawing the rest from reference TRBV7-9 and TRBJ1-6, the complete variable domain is DTGVSQNPRHKITKRGQNVTFRCDPISEHNRLYWYRQTLGQGPEFLTYFQNEAQLEKSRLLSDRFSAERPKGSFSTLEIQRTEQGDSAMYLCASRLSGVTNSPLHFGNGTRLTVT.

DNA for the CDR3: TGTGCCAGCAGCTTGTCTCAGGGGGCTGGTAATTCACCCCTCCACTTT. This codes for CASSLSQGAGNSPLHF. The rearrangement uses TRBV5-4 and TRBJ1-6, with TRBD1 matching over 8 bases. The CDR3 contains 16 residues. Germline V gives CDR1 SGHNT, CDR2 YYREEE (reference sequence). Germline trimming cut 1 base from V and 6 bases from J; bases unmatched to any gene: 6. The variable domain in full, completed from reference TRBV5-4 and TRBJ1-6, reads ETGVTQSPTHLIKTRGQQVTLRCSSQSGHNTVSWYQQALGQGPQFIFQYYREEENGRGNFPPRFSGLQFPNYSSELNVNALELDDSALYLCASSLSQGAGNSPLHFGNGTRLTVT.

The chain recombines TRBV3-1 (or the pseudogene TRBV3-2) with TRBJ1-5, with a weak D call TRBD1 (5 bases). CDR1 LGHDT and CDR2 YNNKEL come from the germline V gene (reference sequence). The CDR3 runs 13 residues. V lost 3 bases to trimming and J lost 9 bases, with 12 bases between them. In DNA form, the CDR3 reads TGTGCCAGCAGCCAGACAGATAAGGCGCCCCAGCATTTT. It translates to CASSQTDKAPQHF.

The CDR3 protein is CAISPTQQETQYF. The CDR3 coding sequence is TGTGCCATCAGTCCGACACAGCAAGAGACCCAGTACTTC. The J gene is TRBJ2-5, the V gene TRBV10-3; D is undetermined. Trimming removed 5 bases from V and 2 bases from J, with 9 bases in between. The germline V gene encodes CDR1 ENHRY and CDR2 SYGVKD. The CDR3 covers 13 residues.

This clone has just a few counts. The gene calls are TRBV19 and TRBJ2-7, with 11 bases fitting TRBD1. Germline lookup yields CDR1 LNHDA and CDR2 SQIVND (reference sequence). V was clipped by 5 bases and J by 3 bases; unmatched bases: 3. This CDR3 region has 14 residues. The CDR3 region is CASSWTGGVYEQYF. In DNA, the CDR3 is TGTGCCAGTAGTTGGACAGGGGGCGTCTACGAGCAGTACTTC. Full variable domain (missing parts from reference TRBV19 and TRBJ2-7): DGGITQSPKYLFRKEGQNVTLSCEQNLNHDAMYWYRQDPGQGLRLIYYSQIVNDFQKGDIAEGYSVSREKKESFPLTVTSAQKNPTAFYLCASSWTGGVYEQYFGPGTRLTVT.

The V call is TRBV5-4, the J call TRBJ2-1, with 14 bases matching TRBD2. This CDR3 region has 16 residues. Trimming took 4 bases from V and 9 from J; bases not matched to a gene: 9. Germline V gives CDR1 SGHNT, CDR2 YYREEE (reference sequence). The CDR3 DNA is TGTGCCAGCAGCCCGGGGGGACTAGCGGGAGCGGGTGAGCAGTTCTTC. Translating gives CASSPGGLAGAGEQFF.

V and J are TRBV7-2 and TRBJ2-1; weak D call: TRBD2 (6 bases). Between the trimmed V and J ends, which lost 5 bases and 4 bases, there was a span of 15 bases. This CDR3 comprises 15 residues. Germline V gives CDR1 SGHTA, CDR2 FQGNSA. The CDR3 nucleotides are TGTGCCAGCAGCCTGCTGCTCCGGGGGTACAATGAGCAGTTCTTC. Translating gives CASSLLLRGYNEQFF.

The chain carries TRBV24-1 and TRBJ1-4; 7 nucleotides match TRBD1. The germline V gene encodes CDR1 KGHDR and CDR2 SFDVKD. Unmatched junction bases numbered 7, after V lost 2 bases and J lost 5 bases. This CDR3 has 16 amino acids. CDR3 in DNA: TGTGCCACCAGTGATTCTCGACAGGGACGGAATGAAAAACTGTTTTTT. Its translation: CATSDSRQGRNEKLFF.

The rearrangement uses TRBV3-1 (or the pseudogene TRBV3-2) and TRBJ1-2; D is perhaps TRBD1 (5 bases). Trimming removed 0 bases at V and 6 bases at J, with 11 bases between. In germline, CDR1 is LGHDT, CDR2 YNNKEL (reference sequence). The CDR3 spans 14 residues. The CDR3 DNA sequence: TGTGCCAGCAGCCAAGATCCCGGGGGGGATGGCTACACCTTC. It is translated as CASSQDPGGDGYTF.

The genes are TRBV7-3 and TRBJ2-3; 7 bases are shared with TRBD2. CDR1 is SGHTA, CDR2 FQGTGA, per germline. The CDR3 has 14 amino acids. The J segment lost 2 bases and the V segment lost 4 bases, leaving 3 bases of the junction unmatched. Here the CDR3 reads CASSSSGPTDTQYF. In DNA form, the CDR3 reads TGTGCCAGCAGCTCTAGCGGACCCACAGATACGCAGTATTTT.

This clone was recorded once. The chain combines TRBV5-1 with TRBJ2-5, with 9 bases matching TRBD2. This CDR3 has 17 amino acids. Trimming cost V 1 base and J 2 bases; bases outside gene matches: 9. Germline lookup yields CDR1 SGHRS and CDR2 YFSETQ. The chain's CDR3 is CASSLSRASGVQETQYF. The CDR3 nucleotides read TGCGCCAGCAGCTTGTCCCGGGCTAGCGGGGTGCAAGAGACCCAGTACTTC.

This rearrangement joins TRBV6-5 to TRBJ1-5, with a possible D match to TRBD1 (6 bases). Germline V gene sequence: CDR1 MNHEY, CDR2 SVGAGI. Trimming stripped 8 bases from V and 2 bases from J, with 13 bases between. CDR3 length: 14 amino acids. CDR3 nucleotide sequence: TGTGCCAGCCAGAGGGGGATCGGCAATCAGCCCCAGCATTTT. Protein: CASQRGIGNQPQHF.

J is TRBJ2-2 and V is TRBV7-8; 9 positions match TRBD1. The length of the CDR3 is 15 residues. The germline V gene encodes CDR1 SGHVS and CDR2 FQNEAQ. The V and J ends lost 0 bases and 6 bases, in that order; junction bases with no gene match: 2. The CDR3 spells CASSLADRGAGELFF. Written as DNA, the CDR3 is TGTGCCAGCAGCTTAGCGGACAGGGGAGCCGGGGAGCTGTTTTTT. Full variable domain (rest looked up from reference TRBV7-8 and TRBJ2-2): GAGVSQSPRYKVAKRGQDVALRCDPISGHVSLFWYQQALGQGPEFLTYFQNEAQLDKSGLPSDRFFAERPEGSVSTLKIQRTQQEDSAVYLCASSLADRGAGELFFGEGSRLTVL.

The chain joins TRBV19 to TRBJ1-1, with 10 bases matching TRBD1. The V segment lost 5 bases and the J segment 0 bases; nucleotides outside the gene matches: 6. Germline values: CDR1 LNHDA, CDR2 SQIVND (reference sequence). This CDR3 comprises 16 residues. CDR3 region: CASSPRQGALNTEAFF. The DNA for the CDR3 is TGTGCCAGTAGTCCACGACAGGGGGCGTTGAACACTGAAGCTTTCTTT.

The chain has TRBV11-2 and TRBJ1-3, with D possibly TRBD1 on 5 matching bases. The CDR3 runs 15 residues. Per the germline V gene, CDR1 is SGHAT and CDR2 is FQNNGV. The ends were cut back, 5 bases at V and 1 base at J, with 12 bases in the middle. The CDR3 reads CASSPQGASGNTIYF. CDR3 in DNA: TGTGCCAGCAGCCCCCAAGGGGCATCTGGAAACACCATATATTTT.

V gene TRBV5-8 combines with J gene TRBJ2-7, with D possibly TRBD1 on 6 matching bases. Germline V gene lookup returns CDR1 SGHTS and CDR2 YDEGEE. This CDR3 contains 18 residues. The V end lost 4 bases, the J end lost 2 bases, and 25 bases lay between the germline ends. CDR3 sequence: CASSLSAQLGTRAYEQYF. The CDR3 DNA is TGTGCCAGCAGCCTATCGGCCCAACTAGGGACACGCGCCTACGAGCAGTACTTC.

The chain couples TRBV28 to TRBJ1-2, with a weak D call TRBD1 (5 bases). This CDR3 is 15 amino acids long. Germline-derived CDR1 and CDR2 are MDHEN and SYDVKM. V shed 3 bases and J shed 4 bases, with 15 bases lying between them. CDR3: CASSLGGDRGYGYTF. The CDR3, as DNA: TGTGCCAGCAGTTTGGGAGGGGATCGTGGCTATGGCTACACCTTC.

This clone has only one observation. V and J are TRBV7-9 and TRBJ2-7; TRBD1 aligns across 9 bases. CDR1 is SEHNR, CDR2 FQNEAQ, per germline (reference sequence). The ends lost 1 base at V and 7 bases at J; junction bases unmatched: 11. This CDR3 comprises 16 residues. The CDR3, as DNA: TGTGCCAGCAGCTTAGGGGCCGGGACAGGGTCGAGGGAGCAGTACTTC. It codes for CASSLGAGTGSREQYF. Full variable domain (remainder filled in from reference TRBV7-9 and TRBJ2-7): DTGVSQNPRHKITKRGQNVTFRCDPISEHNRLYWYRQTLGQGPEFLTYFQNEAQLEKSRLLSDRFSAERPKGSFSTLEIQRTEQGDSAMYLCASSLGAGTGSREQYFGPGTRLTVT.

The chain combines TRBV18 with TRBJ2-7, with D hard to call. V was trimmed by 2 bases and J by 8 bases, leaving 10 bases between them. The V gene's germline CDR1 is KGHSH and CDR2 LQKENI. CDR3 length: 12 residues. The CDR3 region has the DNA TGTGCCAGCTCACCAGACACCGAGAAGCAGTACTTC. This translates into CASSPDTEKQYF.

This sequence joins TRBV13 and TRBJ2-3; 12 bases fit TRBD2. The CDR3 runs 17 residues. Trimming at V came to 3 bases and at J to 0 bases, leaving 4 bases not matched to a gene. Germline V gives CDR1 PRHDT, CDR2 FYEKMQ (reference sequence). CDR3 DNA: TGTGCCAGCAGCTTCCGACTAGCGGGGGCTAGCACAGATACGCAGTATTTT. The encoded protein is CASSFRLAGASTDTQYF.

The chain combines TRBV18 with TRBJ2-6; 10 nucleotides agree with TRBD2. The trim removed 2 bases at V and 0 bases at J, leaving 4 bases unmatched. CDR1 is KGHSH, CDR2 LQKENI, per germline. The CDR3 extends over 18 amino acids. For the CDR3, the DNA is TGTGCCAGCTCACCATCACTAGCGGGGAGCTCTGGGGCCAACGTCCTGACTTTC. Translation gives CASSPSLAGSSGANVLTF.